Each of the 20 T cell receptor beta chains below was sequenced from the same sample in a study of T cells in Graves' hyperthyroidism and ophthalmopathy. TCR beta CDR3 region amplification was performed from RNA transcripts. A first-round RT-PCR of the TCR CDR3 used the HTBI primer set. Via MiXCR, TCRdb re-called the multiplex PCR reads, giving one row per CDR3 protein. The sample has some 490,000 distinct CDR3 sequences, approximately 23% seen once. Sample: blood. The receptors stem from a woman aged 70-85 years with Graves' ophthalmopathy.

About this clonotype: A much larger clone is a single base away; this may be a read error. The J gene is TRBJ2-1, the V gene TRBV11-2; TRBD2 agrees at 8 bases. Trimming removed 5 bases from V and 2 bases from J; junction bases left unmatched: 2. From germline, CDR1 is SGHAT and CDR2 FQNNGV. The CDR3 spans 14 residues. The CDR3 sequence: CASSIAGPYNEQFF. CDR3 DNA: TGTGCCAGCAGCATAGCGGGACCCTACAATGAGCAGTTCTTC. The entire variable domain, with the rest obtained from reference TRBV11-2 and TRBJ2-1, is as follows: EAGVAQSPRYKIIEKRQSVAFWCNPISGHATLYWYQQILGQGPKLLIQFQNNGVVDDSQLPKDRFSAERLKGVDSTLKIQPAKLEDSAVYLCASSIAGPYNEQFFGPGTRLTVL.

This clonotype was counted at least ten times. This chain joins TRBV12-3 or TRBV12-4 and TRBJ1-1; D gene ambiguous. V was trimmed by 7 bases and J by 2 bases, leaving 14 bases between them. The CDR3 runs to 14 residues. The CDR3 DNA follows: TGTGCCAGCACCAAAGGAAGCGCCAACACTGAAGCTTTCTTT. It codes for CASTKGSANTEAFF.

This clonotype was counted many times. V is TRBV2 and J is TRBJ1-1; the D gene is possibly TRBD1 (6 bases). CDR3 length: 15 amino acids. V was pared by 11 bases and J by 1 base, with 20 bases between. The germline gives CDR1 SNHLY, CDR2 FYNNEI. In DNA, the CDR3 is TGTGCCTCCCTCAAGGAGCAGGGGCAGAACACTGAAGCTTTCTTT. Protein sequence: CASLKEQGQNTEAFF. The whole variable domain, remainder taken from reference TRBV2 and TRBJ1-1, is EPEVTQTPSHQVTQMGQEVILRCVPISNHLYFYWYRQILGQKVEFLVSFYNNEISEKSEIFDDQFSVERPDGSNFTLKIRSTKLEDSAMYFCASLKEQGQNTEAFFGQGTRLTVV.

J is TRBJ1-4 and V is TRBV28; D not resolved. The CDR3 spans 13 residues. The germline CDR1 and CDR2 sequences are MDHEN and SYDVKM. V gave up 5 bases and J gave up 2 bases, with 6 bases separating them. The CDR3 protein is CASSQGTNEKLFF. The CDR3 region has the DNA TGTGCCAGCAGTCAAGGGACTAATGAAAAACTGTTTTTT.

This clonotype occurred a few times. The rearrangement joins TRBV20-1 to TRBJ1-1; unclear D gene. The CDR3 loop spans 12 amino acids. CDR1 and CDR2 (germline): DFQATT, SNEGSKA (reference sequence). Deletions cut 6 bases from V and 2 bases from J, with 10 bases between. CDR3 loop: CSAKTANTEAFF. The CDR3 DNA reads TGCAGTGCCAAGACTGCAAACACTGAAGCTTTCTTT.

The chain links TRBV6-1 to TRBJ2-1, with D perhaps assigned TRBD1 or TRBD2 (5 bases each). V was pared by 3 bases and J by 8 bases, with 17 bases between. Germline-derived CDR1 and CDR2 are MNHNS and SASEGT. CDR3 length: 15 amino acids. In nucleotides, the CDR3 is TGTGCCAGCAGTGATACGGGGTCACGGGGCGATGAGCAGTTCTTC. This gives the protein CASSDTGSRGDEQFF.

This clonotype has at least ten counts. V is TRBV2 and J is TRBJ1-1, with TRBD1 as a possible D gene (6 bases). Trimming stripped 6 bases from V and 7 bases from J, with 15 bases between. The CDR3 spans 13 residues. Germline V CDR1 and CDR2: SNHLY, FYNNEI. The CDR3 here is CASRGRGGGEAFF. The CDR3 DNA sequence: TGTGCCAGCAGGGGCAGGGGCGGAGGTGAAGCTTTCTTT.

The rearrangement links TRBV29-1 to TRBJ1-1; 7 bases map to TRBD1. CDR3 length: 18 residues. V gave up 0 bases and J gave up 0 bases; unmatched junction bases: 13. Germline-derived CDR1 and CDR2 are SQVTM and ANQGSEA. The CDR3 region is CSVEDSWGQRQLNTEAFF. CDR3 bases: TGCAGCGTTGAAGATAGCTGGGGACAGCGCCAACTGAACACTGAAGCTTTCTTT.

J is TRBJ1-1 and V is TRBV11-3; D is unresolved. This CDR3 is built from 13 residues. CDR1 is SGHNT, CDR2 YENEEA, per germline. With 3 bases removed from V and 4 bases from J, the gap between germline ends came to 9 bases. As DNA, the CDR3 is TGTGCCAGCAGCTTTCGCGAGTCCACTGAAGCTTTCTTT. This codes for CASSFRESTEAFF.

The table lists this clonotype with a few counts. The rearrangement joins TRBV5-1 to TRBJ2-7; no definite D call. Deletions cut 0 bases from V and 4 bases from J, with 11 bases between. Germline CDR1 SGHRS, CDR2 YFSETQ. The CDR3 sequence is 14 residues long. In DNA, the CDR3 is TGCGCCAGCAGCTTGGACCCGACTGGGTACGAGCAGTACTTC. This encodes CASSLDPTGYEQYF. The variable domain in full, with the rest retrieved from reference TRBV5-1 and TRBJ2-7, is KAGVTQTPRYLIKTRGQQVTLSCSPISGHRSVSWYQQTPGQGLQFLFEYFSETQRNKGNFPGRFSGRQFSNSRSEMNVSTLELGDSALYLCASSLDPTGYEQYFGPGTRLTVT.

A note on this clonotype: It may be a read error: a sequence one base away is much more abundant. The chain carries TRBV6-9 and TRBJ2-7; D possibly matches TRBD1 or TRBD2 (5 bases each). From germline, CDR1 is MNHGY and CDR2 SVAAGI. Deletions cut 3 bases from V and 6 bases from J, with 12 bases between. The CDR3 spans 13 residues. The CDR3 is CASSYRDLCEQYF. The CDR3 DNA sequence: TGTGCCAGCAGTTACAGGGACCTCTGCGAGCAGTACTTC.

This clonotype was observed at least ten times. The CDR3 DNA follows: TGTGCCAGCAGTCGGAGGGAAAACTATGGCTACACCTTC. Translation gives CASSRRENYGYTF. V usage is TRBV12-3 or TRBV12-4 and J usage is TRBJ1-2; no reliable D call. The CDR3 runs to 13 residues. V lost 5 bases, J lost 2 bases, and 9 bases lay in between.

The rearrangement joins TRBV29-1 to TRBJ2-2; D ambiguous. Trimming stripped 6 bases from V and 8 bases from J, with 16 bases between. The CDR3 sequence is 13 residues long. The germline V gene has CDR1 SQVTM and CDR2 ANQGSEA. DNA for the CDR3: TGCAGCGTCAAGCCGGCGGTGGGGGGGGAGCTGTTTTTT. Its translation is CSVKPAVGGELFF.

The gene calls are TRBV10-1 and TRBJ1-1; D may be TRBD1 (5 bases). The CDR3 runs 13 residues. Germline CDR1 is WNHNN and CDR2 is SYGVQD (reference sequence). V lost 6 bases to trimming and J lost 5 bases, with 13 bases between them. CDR3 bases: TGCGCCAGCAGGGGCCCAGGGAGGACTGAAGCTTTCTTT. This sequence encodes CASRGPGRTEAFF.

The chain links TRBV20-1 to TRBJ2-7; 8 positions match TRBD2. V shed 5 bases and J 3 bases; nucleotides not matched to a gene: 12. Germline CDR1 DFQATT, CDR2 SNEGSKA (reference sequence). This CDR3 is 15 amino acids long. This CDR3 is CSARVAGKPNYEQYF. The CDR3 nucleotides read TGCAGTGCTCGCGTAGCGGGAAAACCCAACTACGAGCAGTACTTC.

The table lists this clonotype with a few counts. The rearrangement joins TRBV4-1 to TRBJ2-7; D is undetermined. This CDR3 region has 17 residues. V was clipped by 1 base and J by 2 bases, with 18 bases between them. Per germline, CDR1 MGHRA and CDR2 YSYEKL. This CDR3 is CASSQGTVGQRTYEQYF. CDR3 bases: TGCGCCAGCAGCCAAGGTACGGTTGGGCAGAGGACCTACGAGCAGTACTTC.

This clonotype was seen more than once but under ten times. This chain joins TRBV6-1 and TRBJ2-7; 8 nucleotides line up with TRBD2. Germline CDR1 is MNHNS and CDR2 is SASEGT. The CDR3 has 13 residues. Unmatched junction bases numbered 5, after V lost 9 bases and J lost 1 base. The CDR3 is CASISGTSYEQYF. In DNA, the CDR3 is TGTGCCAGTATTAGCGGGACATCCTACGAGCAGTACTTC.

The V and J genes are TRBV11-2 and TRBJ1-6, with 8 bases that match TRBD1. The CDR3 is 15 amino acids. The J segment lost 8 bases and the V segment lost 5 bases, leaving 8 bases of the junction unmatched. Looked up from germline, CDR1 is SGHAT and CDR2 is FQNNGV. The CDR3 here is CASSPAQGAYSPLHF. The CDR3 nucleotides read TGTGCCAGCAGCCCCGCCCAGGGGGCATATTCACCCCTCCACTTT.

The J gene is TRBJ1-5, the V gene TRBV6-5; D is undetermined. Trimming left V 2 bases short and J 2 bases short, with 7 bases between. The CDR3 has 14 amino acids. CDR1 and CDR2 from the germline V gene are MNHEY and SVGAGI. The CDR3 DNA follows: TGTGCCAGCAGTTACAGGCAAGGCAATCAGCCCCAGCATTTT. It translates to CASSYRQGNQPQHF.

This sequence joins TRBV4-1 and TRBJ1-4; no definite D call. V was cut by 8 bases and J by 8 bases, with 12 bases left in between. The CDR3 is 12 residues long. Germline lookup yields CDR1 MGHRA and CDR2 YSYEKL. The CDR3 here is CASAWPGEKLFF. The CDR3 bases are TGCGCCAGCGCTTGGCCTGGGGAAAAACTGTTTTTT.